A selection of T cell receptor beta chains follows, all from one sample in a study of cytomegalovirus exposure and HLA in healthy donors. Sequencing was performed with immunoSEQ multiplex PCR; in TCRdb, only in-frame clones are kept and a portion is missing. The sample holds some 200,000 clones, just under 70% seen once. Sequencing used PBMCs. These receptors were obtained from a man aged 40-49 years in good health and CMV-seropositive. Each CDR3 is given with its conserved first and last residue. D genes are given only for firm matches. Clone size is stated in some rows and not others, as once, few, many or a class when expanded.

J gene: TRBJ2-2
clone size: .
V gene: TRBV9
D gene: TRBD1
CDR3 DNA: TGTGCCAGCAGTTTGGACAGGGGGGGAACCGGGGAGCTGTTTTTT
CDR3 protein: CASSLDRGGTGELFF

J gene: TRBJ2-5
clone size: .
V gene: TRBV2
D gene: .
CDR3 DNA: TGTGCCAGCAGCCCCGGGATCCAAACTGGGGAGACCCAGTACTTC
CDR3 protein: CASSPGIQTGETQYF

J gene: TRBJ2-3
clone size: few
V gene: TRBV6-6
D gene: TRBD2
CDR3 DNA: TGTGCCAGCAGGAGCGGGGGCGGGGGCACAGATACGCAGTATTTT
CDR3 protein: CASRSGGGGTDTQYF

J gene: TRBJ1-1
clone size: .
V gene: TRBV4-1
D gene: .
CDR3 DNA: TGCGCCAGCAGCCTAGATCTTACGACCGTCCGGGACACGAACACTGAAGCTTTCTTT
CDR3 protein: CASSLDLTTVRDTNTEAFF

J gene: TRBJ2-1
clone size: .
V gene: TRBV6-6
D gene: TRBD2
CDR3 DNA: TGTGCCAGCAGTTACAGGGCGGGGGTCGGCAATGAGCAGTTCTTC
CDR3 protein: CASSYRAGVGNEQFF

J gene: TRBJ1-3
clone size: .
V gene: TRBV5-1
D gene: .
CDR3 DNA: TGCGCCAGCAGCTTGGAGACAGTTACCGGCTCTGGAAACACCATATATTTT
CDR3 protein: CASSLETVTGSGNTIYF

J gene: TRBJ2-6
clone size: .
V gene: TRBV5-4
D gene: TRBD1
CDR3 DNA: TGTGCCACCGGGACAGAAAACTCTGGGGCCAACGTCCTGACTTTC
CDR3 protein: CATGTENSGANVLTF

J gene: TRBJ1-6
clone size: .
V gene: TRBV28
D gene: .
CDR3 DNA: TGTGCCAGCAGGCGAGAGAGCTCCTATAATTCACCCCTCCACTTT
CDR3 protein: CASRRESSYNSPLHF

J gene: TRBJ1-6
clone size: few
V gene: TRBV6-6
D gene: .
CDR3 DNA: TGTGCCAGCAGTTACCCCTCACAGGATTCACCACGGCGCTTT
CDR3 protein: CASSYPSQDSPRRF

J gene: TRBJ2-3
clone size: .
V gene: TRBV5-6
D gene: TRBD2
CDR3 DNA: TGTGCCAGCAGCTTGAGACTAGCGGGGGGGCTCACAGATACGCAGTATTTT
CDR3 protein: CASSLRLAGGLTDTQYF

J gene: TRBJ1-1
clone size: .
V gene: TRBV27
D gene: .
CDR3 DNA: TGTGCCAGCAGTTTTAGGGGATCTGAAGCTTTCTTT
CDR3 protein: CASSFRGSEAFF

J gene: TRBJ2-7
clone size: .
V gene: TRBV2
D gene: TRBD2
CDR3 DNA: TGTGCCAGCAGTTATACTAGCGGGGAGTACGAGCAGTACTTC
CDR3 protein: CASSYTSGEYEQYF

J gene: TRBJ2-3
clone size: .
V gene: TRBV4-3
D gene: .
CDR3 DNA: TGCGCCAGCAGCCAAGTAGGAACGGGGACGCAGTATTTT
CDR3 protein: CASSQVGTGTQYF

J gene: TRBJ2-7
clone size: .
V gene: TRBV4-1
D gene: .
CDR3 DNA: TGCGCCAGCAGCCAGGGAGGGGGGATCGCCGAGCAGTACTTC
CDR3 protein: CASSQGGGIAEQYF

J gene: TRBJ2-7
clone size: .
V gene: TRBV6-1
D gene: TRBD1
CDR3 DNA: TGTGCCAGCAGGCCGGGACAGGGGGCTTACGAGCAGTACTTC
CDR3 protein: CASRPGQGAYEQYF

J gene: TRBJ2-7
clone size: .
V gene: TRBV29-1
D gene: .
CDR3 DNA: TGCAGCGTGGGGGAGGGGGAGATCTACGAGCAGTACTTC
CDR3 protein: CSVGEGEIYEQYF

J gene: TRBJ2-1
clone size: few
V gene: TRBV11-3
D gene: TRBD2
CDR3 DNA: TGTGCCAGCAGCGGATCTAGCGGGGTACAGTTCTTC
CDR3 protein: CASSGSSGVQFF

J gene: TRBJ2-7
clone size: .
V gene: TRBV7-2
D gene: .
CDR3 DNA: TGTGCCAGCAGCTTATTAGGGGTAGGCGAGCAGTACTTC
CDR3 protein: CASSLLGVGEQYF